Included here is one T cell receptor (beta chain) sequence, with context. The target antigen is unknown. These data come from a study of CD8+ T cells in alopecia areata. Turning to the study itself: Tofacitinib dosing lasted 6 to 18 months, which was then followed by 6 months off drug.

The CDR3 is made up of 13 amino acids. Germline V lookup: CDR1 SQVTM, CDR2 ANQGSEA. The V gene lost 5 bases and the J gene lost 0 bases, with 11 bases spanning the gap. Study findings and constraints: Lesional scalp displayed greater clonality than normal scalp, most notably in alopecia totalis/universalis.

Reverse transcription of extracted RNA yielded cDNA, which provided the sequencing template. Clones were sequenced by immunoSEQ multiplex PCR, and TCRdb holds only the in-frame ones, with some missing. The sample has 150,000 to 200,000 clones, around 71% seen once. The TCR comes from a human donor with alopecia areata. The chain combines TRBV29-1 with TRBJ2-7, with D perhaps TRBD2 (5 bases). The sequences come from CD8+ T cells sorted from blood, collected at week 0. This chain's CDR3 is CSVFQADSYEQYF. The CDR3 DNA sequence: TGCAGCGTTTTTCAAGCGGACTCCTACGAGCAGTACTTC.